Listed here is a single T cell receptor beta chain. This entry comes from a study of identical twins' blood T cells. TCRdb re-derived calls from the 5' RACE reads in MiXCR, one entry per CDR3 protein. This repertoire shows fewer than 450,000 distinct CDR3 sequences, about 28% found once; its top ten account for 5.5% to 7%. Germline-derived CDR1 and CDR2 are DFQATT and SNEGSKA (reference sequence). The CDR3 has 13 amino acids. Trimming pared 6 bases from V and 7 bases from J, leaving 13 bases between. This sequence was found in a woman aged 18 to 49 in good health. The chain has TRBV20-1 and TRBJ1-6, with unresolved D. Sequencing input: PBMCs. The DNA for the CDR3 is TGCAGTGCCCTAACATCCGCGAATTCACCCCTCCACTTT. This codes for CSALTSANSPLHF.